Reported below is one T cell receptor (beta chain). Antigen: not known. The source of the sample is a study of T cell responses to AZD1222 COVID-19 vaccine. Findings and limits, study-wide: Per reports, nearly half of all spike-specific TCRs target regions that are unmutated in variants. Seropositivity was recorded at baseline in only 6 or 7 AZD1222 recipients.

Sequenced by immunoSEQ multiplex PCR; TCRdb stores in-frame clones only, minus some. Of 150,000 to 160,000 clones listed, 75% to 90% are singletons. The CDR3 is 14 residues long. The ends were cut back, 4 bases at V and 7 bases at J, with 17 bases in the middle. CDR1 and CDR2 (germline): SGHRS, YFSETQ. The TCR sequence derives from an adult who had recovered from COVID-19. Sample: peripheral blood, taken after recovery from COVID-19. The chain carries TRBV5-1 and TRBJ1-2, with a weak D call TRBD1 (5 bases). The CDR3 is CASSAGAGSSGYTF. The CDR3 region has the DNA TGCGCCAGCAGCGCCGGGGCGGGTTCGAGTGGCTACACCTTC.